One and the same sample provided the 10 T cell receptor beta chains below, sequenced in a study of blood T cells in healthy people across ages. Combining a sample-barcoded 5' primer with a J-beta primer mix, a second PCR ran for 7 to 11 cycles. TCRdb re-derived calls from the 5' RACE reads in MiXCR, one entry per CDR3 protein. Of about 930,000 distinct CDR3 sequences detected, around 29% appear once; the ten largest clones hold 10% to 13%. This sample was also put to use in a study of T cells of mothers and their children.

The sequenced material came from blood. The receptors were sampled from a woman between 40 and 50 years old in good health.

The rearrangement joins TRBV3-1 to TRBJ1-3; D remains unclear. Germline CDR1 and CDR2: LGHDT and YNNKEL (reference sequence). This CDR3 has 12 amino acids. Trimming removed 5 bases from V and 3 bases from J, with 5 bases in between. The CDR3 region is CASSAYGNTIYF. The CDR3 region has the DNA TGTGCCAGCAGCGCCTATGGAAACACCATATATTTT.

This clonotype has just a few counts. V is TRBV27 and J is TRBJ2-1, with 9 bases that match TRBD2. After removal of 2 bases from V and 9 bases from J, the junction contained 11 bases not matched to a gene. The CDR3 loop spans 16 amino acids. CDR1 is MNHEY, CDR2 SMNVEV, per germline (reference sequence). The CDR3 spells CASSLGGGGAFGEQFF. The CDR3, as DNA: TGTGCCAGCAGTTTAGGGGGCGGGGGGGCCTTCGGTGAGCAGTTCTTC.

The chain joins TRBV27 to TRBJ2-7; D is uncertain. V was clipped by 7 bases and J by 1 base, with 17 bases between them. The CDR3 sequence is 15 residues long. Looked up from germline, CDR1 is MNHEY and CDR2 is SMNVEV (reference sequence). CDR3 in amino acids: CASMGAGSRSYEQYF. As DNA, the CDR3 is TGTGCCAGCATGGGTGCCGGGTCCAGGTCCTACGAGCAGTACTTC.

The chain joins TRBV28 to TRBJ2-5; 12 bases align to TRBD2. After removal of 10 bases from V and 3 bases from J, the junction contained 9 bases not matched to a gene. Per the germline V gene, CDR1 is MDHEN and CDR2 is SYDVKM. This CDR3 spans 15 amino acids. The CDR3 protein is CATGPSGGVKETQYF. The DNA of the CDR3 is TGTGCCACCGGGCCTAGCGGGGGGGTTAAAGAGACCCAGTACTTC.

This clonotype was seen a few times. This chain links TRBV5-1 with TRBJ2-3; the match to TRBD2 covers 10 bases. V gave up 6 bases and J gave up 1 base; unmatched junction bases: 5. This CDR3 spans 15 amino acids. Germline V lookup: CDR1 SGHRS, CDR2 YFSETQ. The CDR3 DNA sequence: TGCGCCAGCAAACCTAGCGGGGGTGGCACAGATACGCAGTATTTT. Its translation is CASKPSGGGTDTQYF.

This clonotype was detected once. The CDR3 protein is CASSLDQGQGYYEQFF. The CDR3, as DNA: TGTGCCAGCAGCTTAGATCAGGGACAGGGGTACTACGAGCAGTTCTTC. The chain is built from TRBV11-2 and TRBJ2-1, with 10 bases fitting TRBD1. The CDR3 runs 16 residues. Germline CDR1 reads SGHAT; CDR2 reads FQNNGV. V lost 0 bases, J lost 10 bases, and 9 bases stayed unmatched.

There are many counts of this clonotype. This chain connects TRBV7-3 to TRBJ2-5, with TRBD1 identical over 7 bases. V lost 4 bases and J lost 2; bases outside the gene matches: 7. The CDR3 spans 15 residues. CDR1 SGHTA and CDR2 FQGTGA come from the germline V gene. The CDR3 loop reads CASSSAGTEQETQYF. Here the CDR3 DNA reads TGTGCCAGCAGCTCCGCCGGGACAGAGCAAGAGACCCAGTACTTC. Based on the CDR3 plus reference TRBV7-3 and TRBJ2-5, the full variable domain is GAGVSQTPSNKVTEKGKYVELRCDPISGHTALYWYRQSLGQGPEFLIYFQGTGAADDSGLPNDRFFAVRPEGSVSTLKIQRTERGDSAVYLCASSSAGTEQETQYFGPGTRLLVL.

This clonotype came up a few times. The junction departs from germline at one end; a sequencing error may be responsible. The CDR3 spells CASSSLGTLNEQFF. CDR3 DNA sequence: TGTGCTAGCAGCTCGCTCGGGACTCTCAATGAGCAGTTCTTC. The rearrangement links TRBV7-7 to TRBJ2-1, with a weak D call TRBD2 (6 bases). Germline V gene sequence: CDR1 SSHAT, CDR2 FNYEAQ (reference sequence). The CDR3 is 14 amino acids.

This clonotype was seen at least ten times. The V and J genes are TRBV7-2 and TRBJ2-5, with D tentatively TRBD2 (5 bases). Germline V CDR1 and CDR2: SGHTA, FQGNSA. The CDR3 has 13 amino acids. V was trimmed by 2 bases and J by 5 bases, leaving 9 bases between them. The CDR3 spells CASSLSSMETQYF. Written as DNA, the CDR3 is TGTGCCAGCAGCTTATCTAGCATGGAGACCCAGTACTTC.

The chain links TRBV6-5 to TRBJ1-1, with D unresolved. The V gene's germline CDR1 is MNHEY and CDR2 SVGAGI. V was trimmed by 8 bases and J by 0 bases, leaving 16 bases between them. CDR3 length equals 15 residues. This chain's CDR3 is CASRELETVNTEAFF. The CDR3 DNA sequence: TGTGCCAGCCGAGAACTGGAGACGGTGAACACTGAAGCTTTCTTT.